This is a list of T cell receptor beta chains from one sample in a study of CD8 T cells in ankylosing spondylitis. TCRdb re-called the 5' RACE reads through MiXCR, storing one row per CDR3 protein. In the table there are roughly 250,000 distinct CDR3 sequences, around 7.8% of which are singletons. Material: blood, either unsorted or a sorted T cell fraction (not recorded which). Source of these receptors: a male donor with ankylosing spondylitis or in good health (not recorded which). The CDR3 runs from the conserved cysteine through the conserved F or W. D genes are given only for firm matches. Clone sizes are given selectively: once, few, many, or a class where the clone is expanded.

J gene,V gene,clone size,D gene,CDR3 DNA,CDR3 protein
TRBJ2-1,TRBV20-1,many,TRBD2,TGCAGTGCTGGACCGGGACTAGCGTTTGATGAGCAGTTCTTC,CSAGPGLAFDEQFF
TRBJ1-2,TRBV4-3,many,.,TGCGCCAGCAGCCAAGATTCAGGGGCTAACTATGGCTACACCTTC,CASSQDSGANYGYTF
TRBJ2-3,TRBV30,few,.,TGTGCCTGGAGTGTTGGCGGGACGCAGTATTTT,CAWSVGGTQYF
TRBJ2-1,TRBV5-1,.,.,TGCGCCAGCAGCTCCCAGGACGTCCTACTTTACAATGAGCAGTTCTTC,CASSSQDVLLYNEQFF
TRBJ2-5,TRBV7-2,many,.,TGTGCCAGCAGCTTTATGGGCGGCCAAGAGACCCAGTACTTC,CASSFMGGQETQYF
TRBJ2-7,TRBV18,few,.,TGTGCCAGCTCCCCTCCAAGGACGGTATCCTACGAGCAGTACTTC,CASSPPRTVSYEQYF
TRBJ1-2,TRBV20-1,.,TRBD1,TGCAGTGCTCTCGACAGGGTAGGGTTGGGCTACACCTTC,CSALDRVGLGYTF
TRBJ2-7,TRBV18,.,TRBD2,TGTGCCAGCTCACCCGTCGGGGGGTCGGGGACCTACGAGCAGTACTTC,CASSPVGGSGTYEQYF
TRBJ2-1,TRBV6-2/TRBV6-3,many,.,TGTGCCAGCAGCCAGGACGCAAGTCTCTCCTACAATGAGCAGTTCTTC,CASSQDASLSYNEQFF
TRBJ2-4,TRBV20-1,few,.,TGCAGTGCTTCTCCAGCGTGGGCCGACAAAAACATTCAGTACTTC,CSASPAWADKNIQYF
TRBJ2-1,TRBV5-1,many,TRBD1,TGCGCCAGCAGTTTCCGACAGGGGGCCAATGAGCAGTTCTTC,CASSFRQGANEQFF
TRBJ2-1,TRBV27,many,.,TGTGCCAGCAGTAAAAACAATGAGCAGTTCTTC,CASSKNNEQFF
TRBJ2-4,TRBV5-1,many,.,TGCGCCAGCAGCAGAGACCCGGGAACCAAAAACATTCAGTACTTC,CASSRDPGTKNIQYF
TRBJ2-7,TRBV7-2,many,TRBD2,TGTGCCAGCAGCTCTTCTAGCGGGAGTACGGGAGAGCAGTACTTC,CASSSSSGSTGEQYF
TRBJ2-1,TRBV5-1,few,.,TGCGCCAGCAGCTTGCAGGGGCTAGCTCGTCGGGGGGAGCAGTTCTTC,CASSLQGLARRGEQFF
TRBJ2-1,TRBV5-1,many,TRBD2,TGCGCCAGCAGCTTGTCGGGGACTAGCCGTATCAATGAGCAGTTCTTC,CASSLSGTSRINEQFF
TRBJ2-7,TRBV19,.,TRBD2,TGTGCCAGTAGTGGCCTTCGACTAGCGGGAGGGTCCTACGAGCAGTACTTC,CASSGLRLAGGSYEQYF
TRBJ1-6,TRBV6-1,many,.,TGTGCCAGCAGCCGCACCGGGACGGGGAATTCACCCCTCCACTTT,CASSRTGTGNSPLHF
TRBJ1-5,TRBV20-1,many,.,TGCAGTGCTACCAGGGGCAATCAGCCCCAGCATTTT,CSATRGNQPQHF
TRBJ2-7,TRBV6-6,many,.,TGTGCCAGTAAGACAGTCTACGAGCAGTACTTC,CASKTVYEQYF
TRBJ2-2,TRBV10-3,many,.,TGTGCCATCAGTCCCTTGGGAGCCGGGGAGCTGTTTTTT,CAISPLGAGELFF
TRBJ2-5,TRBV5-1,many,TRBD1,TGCGCCAGCAGCTCAGGACAGGCTAAAGAGACCCAGTACTTC,CASSSGQAKETQYF
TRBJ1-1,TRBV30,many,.,TGTGCCTGGAGTGTTCAGACTGAAGCTTTCTTT,CAWSVQTEAFF
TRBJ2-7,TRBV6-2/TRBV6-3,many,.,TGTGCCAGCAACAGCCGCTCCTACGAGCAGTACTTC,CASNSRSYEQYF
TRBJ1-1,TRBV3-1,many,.,TGTGCCAGCAGCCCCGTCGGGGTGGCTGAAGCTTTCTTT,CASSPVGVAEAFF
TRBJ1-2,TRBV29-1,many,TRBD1,TGCAGCGTCAGGGGGGGGCGCGGCGGCTACACCTTC,CSVRGGRGGYTF
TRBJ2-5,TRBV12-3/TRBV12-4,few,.,TGTGCCAGCAGGACCGGGTGGGAGACCCAGTACTTC,CASRTGWETQYF
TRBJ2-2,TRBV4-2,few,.,TGTGCCAGCAGCCAAGTTTCGAGTCGGGACACCGGGGAGCTGTTTTTT,CASSQVSSRDTGELFF
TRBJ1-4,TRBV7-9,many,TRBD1,TGTGCCAGCAGTCCAACCGGGACAGGGACCGAAAAACTGTTTTTT,CASSPTGTGTEKLFF
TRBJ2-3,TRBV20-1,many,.,TGCAGTGCTAGGCGAATGGCCTTTTCTAGCACAGATACGCAGTATTTT,CSARRMAFSSTDTQYF
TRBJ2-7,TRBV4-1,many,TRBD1,TGCGCCAGCAGCCAAGTCTACCGTGACAGGGCGCACGAGCAGTACTTC,CASSQVYRDRAHEQYF
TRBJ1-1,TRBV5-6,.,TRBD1,TGTGCCAGCAGCCTGGGACAGGGGATCAGCACTGAAGCTTTCTTT,CASSLGQGISTEAFF
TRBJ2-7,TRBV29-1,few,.,TGCAGCGTTGAAGCGCGTGGAATCTACGAGCAGTACTTC,CSVEARGIYEQYF
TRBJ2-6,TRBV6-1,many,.,TGTGCCACCTCCCTAGGCGGAACTGGGGCCAACGTCCTGACTTTC,CATSLGGTGANVLTF
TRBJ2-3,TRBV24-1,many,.,TGTGCCACCAGTGATTTGTCAGCAGTTACAGATACGCAGTATTTT,CATSDLSAVTDTQYF
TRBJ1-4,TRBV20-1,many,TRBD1,TGCAGTGCTAGATCCTCGACAGGGGGGTTAACTAATGAAAAACTGTTTTTT,CSARSSTGGLTNEKLFF